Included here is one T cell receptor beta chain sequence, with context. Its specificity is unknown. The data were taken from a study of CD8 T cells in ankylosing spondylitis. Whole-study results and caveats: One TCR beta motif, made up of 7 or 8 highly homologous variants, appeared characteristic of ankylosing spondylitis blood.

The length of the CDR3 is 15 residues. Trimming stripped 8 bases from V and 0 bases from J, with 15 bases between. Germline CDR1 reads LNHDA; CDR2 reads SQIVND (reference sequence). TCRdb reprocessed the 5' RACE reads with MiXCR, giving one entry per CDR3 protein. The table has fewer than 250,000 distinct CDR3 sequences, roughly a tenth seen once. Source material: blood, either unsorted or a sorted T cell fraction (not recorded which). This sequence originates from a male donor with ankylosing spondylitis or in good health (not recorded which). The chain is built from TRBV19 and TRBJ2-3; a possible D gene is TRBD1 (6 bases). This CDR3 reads CASQDRPRSTDTQYF. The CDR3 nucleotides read TGTGCCAGTCAAGACAGGCCAAGGAGCACAGATACGCAGTATTTT.